These 22 T cell receptor beta chains were all obtained from the same sample, sequenced in a study of glioma-infiltrating T cells after dendritic cell vaccination. Profiling relied on immunoSEQ multiplex PCR, and the TCRdb table lists in-frame clones only, not all of them. The sample includes around 58,000 clones, approximately 85% of them seen just once. This sample comprised blood, obtained before dendritic cell vaccination. Receptors originate from a human donor with glioblastoma.

This sequence joins TRBV28 and TRBJ2-2, with TRBD2 matching over 8 bases. V shed 4 bases, J shed 7 bases, and the junction held 8 bases outside the gene matches. The CDR3 sequence is 15 residues long. Germline V CDR1 and CDR2: MDHEN, SYDVKM. The CDR3 DNA reads TGTGCCAGCAGTTCCGCCGGGACTAGAGACGGGGAGCTGTTTTTT. The encoded protein is CASSSAGTRDGELFF.

The chain's CDR3 is CASSNEGNQPQHF. Here the CDR3 DNA reads TGTGCCAGTTCTAACGAGGGTAATCAGCCCCAGCATTTT. The J gene is TRBJ1-5, the V gene TRBV6-6, with D unresolved. The length of the CDR3 is 13 residues. CDR1 and CDR2 from the germline V gene are MNHNY and SVGAGI (reference sequence). The V and J ends lost 9 bases and 4 bases respectively, with 13 bases between them.

The chain couples TRBV19 to TRBJ2-3, with 10 bases identical to TRBD2. The CDR3 runs to 16 residues. V lost 5 bases, J lost 0 bases, and 5 bases stayed unmatched. Per the germline V gene, CDR1 is LNHDA and CDR2 is SQIVND (reference sequence). The CDR3 here is CASSRLAGESTDTQYF. As DNA, the CDR3 is TGTGCCAGTAGTCGGCTAGCGGGGGAGAGCACAGATACGCAGTATTTT.

The gene calls are TRBV19 and TRBJ1-6; D is unclear. This CDR3 comprises 15 residues. V shed 2 bases and J shed 7 bases, with 12 bases lying between them. Germline CDR1 and CDR2: LNHDA and SQIVND (reference sequence). The DNA for the CDR3 is TGTGCCAGTAGTATAACAGCACGGCTAAATTCACCCCTCCACTTT. Its translation is CASSITARLNSPLHF.

This chain uses TRBV27 with TRBJ1-2, with 9 bases aligning to TRBD1. The CDR3 spans 18 residues. V dropped 3 bases and J dropped 4; count of bases not matched to a gene: 15. The germline V gene has CDR1 MNHEY and CDR2 SMNVEV (reference sequence). Here the CDR3 reads CASSFFGTGKYGGYGYTF. The CDR3 bases are TGTGCCAGCAGTTTTTTCGGGACAGGGAAATATGGGGGCTATGGCTACACCTTC.

This clone was detected a few times. The rearrangement uses TRBV10-3 and TRBJ1-2, with D perhaps matching TRBD1 (6 bases). Between the trimmed V and J ends, which lost 11 bases and 2 bases, there was a span of 18 bases. The CDR3 consists of 14 residues. Looked up from germline, CDR1 is ENHRY and CDR2 is SYGVKD. This CDR3 is CASDAGGANYGYTF. The CDR3 nucleotides read TGTGCCTCCGACGCGGGGGGGGCAAACTATGGCTACACCTTC.

This rearrangement joins TRBV11-2 to TRBJ2-7, with TRBD1 matching over 7 bases. V shed 6 bases and J 0 bases; nucleotides not matched to a gene: 11. Germline CDR1 and CDR2: SGHAT and FQNNGV. This CDR3 is built from 16 residues. CDR3 sequence: CASRHLTGQFSYEQYF. The CDR3 coding sequence is TGTGCCAGCAGACACCTTACGGGACAGTTCTCCTACGAGCAGTACTTC.

This chain uses TRBV15 with TRBJ1-2; 7 bases are a match to TRBD1. Trimming removed 3 bases from V and 8 bases from J; junction bases left unmatched: 6. The CDR3 consists of 13 residues. CDR1 is LNHNV, CDR2 YYDKDF, per germline (reference sequence). The CDR3 DNA reads as TGTGCCACCAGCAGGCCAACAGGGGACGGCTACACCTTC. Translated: CATSRPTGDGYTF. The variable domain in full, completed from reference TRBV15 and TRBJ1-2, reads DAMVIQNPRYQVTQFGKPVTLSCSQTLNHNVMYWYQQKSSQAPKLLFHYYDKDFNNEADTPDNFQSRRPNTSFCFLDIRSPGLGDTAMYLCATSRPTGDGYTFGSGTRLTVV.

This chain connects TRBV11-2 to TRBJ2-3, with TRBD2 matching 11 bases. The CDR3 length is 18 residues. Germline CDR1 is SGHAT and CDR2 is FQNNGV. Trimming at V came to 1 base and at J to 4 bases, leaving 10 bases not matched to a gene. The CDR3 DNA is TGTGCCAGCAGCTTAGGGGTGGCTAGCGGGGGGAAGGCAGATACGCAGTATTTT. Amino acid sequence: CASSLGVASGGKADTQYF.

V gene TRBV5-1 combines with J gene TRBJ2-5; D perhaps matches TRBD2 (5 bases). CDR1 and CDR2 (germline): SGHRS, YFSETQ. The CDR3 runs 14 residues. Trimming left V 3 bases short and J 5 bases short, with 14 bases between. CDR3 DNA sequence: TGCGCCAGCAGCTCCGGGTCGGGGTCTGAGACCCAGTACTTC. Translating gives CASSSGSGSETQYF.

This clone was detected a few times. This sequence joins TRBV5-4 and TRBJ1-4; D is perhaps TRBD1 (6 bases). The CDR3 spans 13 residues. The germline V and J ends were trimmed by 3 bases and 4 bases, with 7 bases remaining between them. Germline CDR1 reads SGHNT; CDR2 reads YYREEE (reference sequence). CDR3 in DNA: TGTGCCAGCAGCTCGGACAGTAATGAAAAACTGTTTTTT. Its translation is CASSSDSNEKLFF.

The chain couples TRBV5-1 to TRBJ2-1; TRBD2 agrees at 10 bases. The germline CDR1 and CDR2 sequences are SGHRS and YFSETQ. The junction had 12 bases not matched to a gene; V was cut back by 0 bases and J by 9 bases. The CDR3 length is 17 residues. CDR3 sequence: CASSLGTSGVGRFEQFF. The CDR3 DNA is TGCGCCAGCAGCTTGGGCACTAGCGGGGTTGGAAGGTTTGAGCAGTTCTTC.

This sequence joins TRBV9 and TRBJ1-4; a weak D match, TRBD1 (6 bases). This CDR3 spans 16 amino acids. Germline values: CDR1 SGDLS, CDR2 YYNGEE. V was cut by 0 bases and J by 7 bases, with 16 bases left in between. The chain's CDR3 is CASSVGRGGGGEKLFF. CDR3 DNA: TGTGCCAGCAGCGTAGGGAGGGGAGGGGGTGGTGAAAAACTGTTTTTT.

The chain recombines TRBV7-2 with TRBJ2-7; D possibly corresponds to TRBD2 (6 bases). The germline V gene has CDR1 SGHTA and CDR2 FQGNSA. This CDR3 comprises 15 residues. The V end lost 5 bases, the J end lost 2 bases, and 16 bases lay between the germline ends. For the CDR3, the DNA is TGTGCCAGCAGCCGAGACCGGGACTCGACCTACGAGCAGTACTTC. It is translated as CASSRDRDSTYEQYF.

The CDR3 region is CAPPRTSGGSGDTQYF. CDR3 in DNA: TGTGCCCCCCCACGGACTAGCGGGGGTTCAGGGGATACGCAGTATTTT. This rearrangement joins TRBV27 to TRBJ2-3; 13 bases fit TRBD2. Per the germline V gene, CDR1 is MNHEY and CDR2 is SMNVEV (reference sequence). The CDR3 has 16 residues. Trimming took 11 bases from V and 6 from J; bases not matched to a gene: 14.

This chain uses TRBV15 with TRBJ2-3; 7 bases are a match to TRBD2. The germline V gene has CDR1 LNHNV and CDR2 YYDKDF (reference sequence). Germline trimming cut 0 bases from V and 1 base from J; bases unmatched to any gene: 7. This CDR3 is 17 amino acids long. For the CDR3, the DNA is TGTGCCACCAGCAGAGAAGTAGAGCTAGCGGGCACAGATACGCAGTATTTT. This translates into CATSREVELAGTDTQYF.

The V call is TRBV10-2, the J call TRBJ2-4, with D perhaps matching TRBD2 (6 bases). The V gene's germline CDR1 is WSHSY and CDR2 SAAADI. This CDR3 comprises 12 residues. Trimming cost V 7 bases and J 15 bases, with 19 bases left between them. This CDR3 reads CASTLLGGLLYF. CDR3 DNA: TGCGCCAGCACCCTGTTGGGAGGTCTACTGTACTTC.

V and J are TRBV9 and TRBJ1-3, with 9 bases matching TRBD1. Losses at the gene ends were 0 bases for V and 0 bases for J; bases not matched to a gene: 4. CDR3 length: 17 amino acids. From germline, CDR1 is SGDLS and CDR2 YYNGEE. The CDR3, as DNA: TGTGCCAGCAGCGTAGCGCCGGGACAGGGCTCTGGAAACACCATATATTTT. Protein product: CASSVAPGQGSGNTIYF.

V gene TRBV6-4 combines with J gene TRBJ1-2; the match to TRBD1 covers 7 bases. CDR3 size: 16 residues. V lost 5 bases to trimming and J lost 3 bases; unmatched junction nucleotides: 12. Per the germline V gene, CDR1 is MRHNA and CDR2 is SNTAGT. CDR3: CASSPRTGANDYGYTF. CDR3 nucleotides: TGTGCCAGCAGTCCCAGAACAGGGGCCAACGACTATGGCTACACCTTC.

The V gene is TRBV29-1, the J gene TRBJ2-7; D might be TRBD1 (5 bases). The length of the CDR3 is 11 residues. The V end lost 1 base, the J end lost 6 bases, and 7 bases lay between the germline ends. Germline CDR1 is SQVTM and CDR2 is ANQGSEA. The DNA of the CDR3 is TGCAGCGTTGAAGGGGGCGGCGAGCAGTACTTC. Protein sequence: CSVEGGGEQYF.

V is TRBV5-1 and J is TRBJ2-5; 7 bases map to TRBD2. This CDR3 has 16 amino acids. Germline V gene data show CDR1 as SGHRS and CDR2 as YFSETQ. The ends lost 4 bases at V and 3 bases at J; junction bases unmatched: 12. CDR3 sequence (DNA): TGCGCCAGCAGCGCTGGGGGACTATCTCTTAAAGAGACCCAGTACTTC. This encodes CASSAGGLSLKETQYF.

The gene calls are TRBV27 and TRBJ1-6; D gene ambiguous. V lost 2 bases and J 7 bases, leaving 6 bases between the germline ends. Germline CDR1 and CDR2: MNHEY and SMNVEV (reference sequence). This CDR3 spans 13 amino acids. The chain's CDR3 is CASSLRQNSPLHF. DNA for the CDR3: TGTGCCAGCAGTTTACGACAAAATTCACCCCTCCACTTT.